This T cell receptor beta chain derives from a study of blood T cell repertoires in COVID-19. Background on the study: From T cells, B-cell-depleted T cells, or PBMCs came the material, which was cDNA or gDNA.

TCRdb's copy holds only in-frame clones and misses some; the assay was immunoSEQ multiplex PCR. The sample carries some 74,000 clones, approximately 93% recorded once. The sequenced sample was peripheral blood. The TCR was taken from a man in his fifties with COVID-19, enrolled during active disease.

This CDR3 reads CASSLASYGLGGKNEQFF. CDR3 nucleotides: TGCGCCAGCAGCTTGGCCTCTTATGGTCTAGGCGGTAAGAATGAGCAGTTCTTC. V usage is TRBV5-1 and J usage is TRBJ2-1; no clear D. Germline CDR1 reads SGHRS; CDR2 reads YFSETQ. This CDR3 region has 18 residues. Trimming took 0 bases from V and 7 from J, leaving 23 bases between them.